This T cell receptor beta chain was recorded in a study of naive and memory T cell subsets. The CDR3 runs 15 residues. V gave up 6 bases and J gave up 5 bases, with 19 bases separating them. The treatment was: skin biopsy from PPD injection site in Mantoux-positive individual. A UMI-containing oligonucleotide was joined by 3' ligation to the TCR cDNA template. This clonotype was picked up many times. The SP2 primer and nested alpha and beta constant region primers amplified ligated cDNA in four rounds. TCRdb processed the UMI-ligation and nested PCR reads anew with MiXCR; each CDR3 protein has one entry. In the table there are 20,000 to 25,000 distinct CDR3 sequences, approximately 6.5% of which are singletons.

Sample: skin, taken from a tuberculin skin test site. This TCR derives from an adult in good health. The chain uses TRBV12-3 or TRBV12-4 and TRBJ2-5; maybe TRBD1 (7 bases). The CDR3 loop reads CASSDLRGALETQYF. The CDR3 nucleotides read TGTGCCAGCAGCGACCTCAGGGGGGCGTTGGAGACCCAGTACTTC.